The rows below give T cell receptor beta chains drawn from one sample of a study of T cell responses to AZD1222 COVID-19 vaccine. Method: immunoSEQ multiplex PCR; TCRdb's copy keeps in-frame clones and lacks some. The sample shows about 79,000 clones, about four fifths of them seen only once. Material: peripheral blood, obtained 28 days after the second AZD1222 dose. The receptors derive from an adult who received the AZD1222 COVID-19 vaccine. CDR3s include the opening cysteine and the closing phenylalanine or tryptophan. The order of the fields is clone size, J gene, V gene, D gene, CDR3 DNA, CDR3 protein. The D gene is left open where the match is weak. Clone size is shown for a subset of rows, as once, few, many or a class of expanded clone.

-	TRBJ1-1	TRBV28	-	TGTGCCAGCACAGGGACGCATGAAAAAGCTTTCTTT	CASTGTHEKAFF
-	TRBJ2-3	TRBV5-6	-	TGTGCCAGCTGCTTAGGATTCCGGGGGGCACCACGAGATACGCAGTATTTT	CASCLGFRGAPRDTQYF
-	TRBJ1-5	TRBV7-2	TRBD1	TGTGCCAGCAGCCCCGACAGGGGGGATCAGCCCCAGCATTTT	CASSPDRGDQPQHF
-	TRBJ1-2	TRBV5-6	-	TGTGCCAGCAGCTTGGATCCCGGGACTATCTATGGCTACACCTTC	CASSLDPGTIYGYTF
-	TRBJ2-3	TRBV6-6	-	TGTGCCAGCAGCCGATCTAGCGCTAGCACAGATACGCAGTATTTT	CASSRSSASTDTQYF
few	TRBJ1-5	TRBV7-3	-	TGTGCCAGCAGCTTAAAGTTGGCGCCTGGGAGCAATCAGCCCCAGCATTTT	CASSLKLAPGSNQPQHF
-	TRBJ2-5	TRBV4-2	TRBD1	TGTGCCAGCAGCCAAGGAGGGACAGATAAAGAGACCCAGTACTTC	CASSQGGTDKETQYF
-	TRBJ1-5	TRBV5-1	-	TGCGCCAGCAGCTTGAGGGGCCATCAGCCCCAGCATTTT	CASSLRGHQPQHF
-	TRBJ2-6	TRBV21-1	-	TGTGCCAGCAGCATGCATACGCCCCCCCCGGGACCCACTTCGGCATCTGGGGCCAACGTCCTGACTTTC	CASSMHTPPPGPTSASGANVLTF
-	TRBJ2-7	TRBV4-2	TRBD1	TGTGCCAGCAGCCAGGGACAGGGATCCTACGAGCAGTACTTC	CASSQGQGSYEQYF
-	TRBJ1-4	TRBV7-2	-	TGTGCCAGCAGTCATCAGGGGCGAGCTAATGAAAAACTGTTTTTT	CASSHQGRANEKLFF
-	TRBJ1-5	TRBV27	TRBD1	TGTGCCAGCAGTCCCGGACAGGGCGGCCCTAATCAGCCCCAGCATTTT	CASSPGQGGPNQPQHF
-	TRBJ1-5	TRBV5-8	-	TGTGCCAGCAGCTTGGCGGCAGGGCGCCCTAAAGGGGGTCAGCCCCAGCATTTT	CASSLAAGRPKGGQPQHF
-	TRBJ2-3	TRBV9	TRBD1	TGTGCCAGCAGCTCGACAGGGGACCCCACAGATACGCAGTATTTT	CASSSTGDPTDTQYF
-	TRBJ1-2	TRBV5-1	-	TGCGCCAGCAGCTTGGGAGGTCCAGGGACCGGCTACACCTTC	CASSLGGPGTGYTF
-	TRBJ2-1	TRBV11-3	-	TGTGCCAGCAGCTCCTTCGGACGCAGCAATGAGCAGTTCTTC	CASSSFGRSNEQFF
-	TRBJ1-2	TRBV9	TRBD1	TGTGCCAGCAGCGACTTCCGGACAGGGGTAGGCTACACCTTC	CASSDFRTGVGYTF
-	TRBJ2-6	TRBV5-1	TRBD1	TGCGCCAGCAGCGAAAGACAGGGGGCGTCTGGGGCCAACGTCCTGACTTTC	CASSERQGASGANVLTF